Given below is one TCR beta chain in context. Its target is unknown. The data stem from a study of cytomegalovirus exposure and HLA in healthy donors. Study-wide findings and caveats: Sequencing likely caused a cluster of highly shared sequence variants. Later analysis reportedly placed an Asian-associated ancestry cluster below the roughly 640-donor mean in N-insertions.

Both 60 Vbeta primers and 13 Jbeta primers went into the PCR. Assay: immunoSEQ multiplex PCR; the TCRdb copy retains only in-frame clones and omits some. The profile shows roughly 120,000 clones, roughly 83% of them singletons. CDR3 length: 14 residues. V was shortened by 0 bases and J by 2 bases, with 6 bases between the two germline ends. Germline V gives CDR1 SGDLS, CDR2 YYNGEE. Sequenced input: PBMCs. This chain uses TRBV9 with TRBJ1-5; D not certain. The clonotype comes from a man aged 18 to 29 in good health and CMV-seronegative. CDR3 bases: TGTGCCAGCAGCGTAGAGGGAGGCAATCAGCCCCAGCATTTT. Protein: CASSVEGGNQPQHF.